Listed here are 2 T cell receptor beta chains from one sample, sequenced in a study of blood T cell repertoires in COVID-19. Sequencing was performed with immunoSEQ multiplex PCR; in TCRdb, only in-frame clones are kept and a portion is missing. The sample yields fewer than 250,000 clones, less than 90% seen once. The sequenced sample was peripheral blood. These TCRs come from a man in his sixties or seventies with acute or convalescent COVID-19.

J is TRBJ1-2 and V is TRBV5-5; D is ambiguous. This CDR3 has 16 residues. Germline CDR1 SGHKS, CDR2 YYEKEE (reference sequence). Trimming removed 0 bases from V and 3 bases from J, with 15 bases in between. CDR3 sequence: CASSLGTASGYYGYTF. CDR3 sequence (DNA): TGTGCCAGCAGCTTGGGTACTGCCAGCGGGTACTATGGCTACACCTTC.

The CDR3: CASSQVSLAWTKNIQYF. In DNA form, the CDR3 reads TGTGCCAGCAGCCAAGTGTCCCTAGCGTGGACCAAAAACATTCAGTACTTC. The chain joins TRBV4-2 to TRBJ2-4; the D gene is possibly TRBD2 (6 bases). V dropped 1 base and J dropped 2 bases, with 15 bases sitting between them. The germline V gene encodes CDR1 LGHNA and CDR2 YNFKEQ. The CDR3 loop spans 17 amino acids.